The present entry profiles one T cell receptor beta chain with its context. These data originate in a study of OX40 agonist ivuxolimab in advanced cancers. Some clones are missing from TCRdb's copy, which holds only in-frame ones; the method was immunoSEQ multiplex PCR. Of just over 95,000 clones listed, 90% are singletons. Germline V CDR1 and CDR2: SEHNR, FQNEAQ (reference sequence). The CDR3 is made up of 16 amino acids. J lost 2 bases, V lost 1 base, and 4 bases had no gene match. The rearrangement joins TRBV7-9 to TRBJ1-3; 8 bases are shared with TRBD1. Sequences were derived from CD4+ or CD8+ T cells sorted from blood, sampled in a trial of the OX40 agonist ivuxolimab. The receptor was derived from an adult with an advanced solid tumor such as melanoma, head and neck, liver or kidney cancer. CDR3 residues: CASSLGQGAAGNTIYF. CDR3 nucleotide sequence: TGTGCCAGCAGCTTAGGGCAGGGGGCGGCTGGAAACACCATATATTTT.